The entry that follows covers one T cell receptor (beta chain) sequence. Its specificity is unknown. The source of the sample is a study of shared clonotypes between healthy human individuals. Across the whole study: Each donor's CD4 naive and CD4 memory cells filled three plates apiece, CD8 naive two, and CD8 memory one.

Broader study findings: A generally larger estimated richness was seen in naive subsets than in memory subsets.

The V and J ends lost 4 bases and 6 bases, in that order; junction bases with no gene match: 19. The CDR3 is 21 amino acids. Germline lookup yields CDR1 MGHRA and CDR2 YSYEKL. In the original analysis: Filtering of immunoSEQ junctional sequences could not match full-length read filtering. Here immunoSEQ multiplex PCR was the method, and the copy in TCRdb shows in-frame clones only, minus some. V and J calls and clone size are given by that table; D and trimming were obtained from the DNA. The sample carries 600,000 to 800,000 clones, approximately 77% recorded once. The clonotype was recovered from a woman aged 25 to 39 in good health. The specimen sequenced was memory CD4+ T cells sorted from blood. Subset here: CD45RA-negative fraction. The chain recombines TRBV4-1 with TRBJ2-2; 14 bases match TRBD2. The CDR3, as DNA: TGCGCCAGCAGCCCATGGGGACTAGCGGGAGTAGCGGCTGGGTTGGCCGGGGAGCTGTTTTTT. Translation gives CASSPWGLAGVAAGLAGELFF.